Listed below are T cell receptor beta chains from one sample, sequenced in a study of regulatory T cells in long-lasting Graves disease. TCRdb ran MiXCR on the multiplex PCR reads and lists one entry per CDR3 protein. The repertoire holds hundreds of thousands of distinct CDR3 sequences, with 15% to 20% as singletons. In addition, the sample was reused for a study of T cells in Graves' hyperthyroidism and ophthalmopathy.

The source material was peripheral blood mononuclear cells (PBMCs), sampled at new diagnosis, from a patient treated with antithyroid drugs. These receptors were collected from a woman in her 30s with Graves disease. CDR3s include the opening cysteine and the closing phenylalanine or tryptophan. Each record gives: clone size, V gene, D gene, CDR3 length, J gene, CDR3 DNA, CDR3 protein. A D gene is named only where the DNA matches it firmly. Only some rows state a clone size, as once, few, many or a class for expanded clones.

few	TRBV7-9	-	18	TRBJ2-7	TGTGCCAGCAGCTTACCACCTCCGGGACGTCCTTTCGAGGACGAGCAGTACTTC	CASSLPPPGRPFEDEQYF
many	TRBV29-1	-	19	TRBJ2-1	TGCAGCGTTGAAGAGGCAGGGGAGGGTCCATCTCCTTACGGAAATGAGCAGTTCTTC	CSVEEAGEGPSPYGNEQFF
few	TRBV5-5	-	14	TRBJ1-4	TGTGCCAGCAGCTTGCGAACAGTTAATGAAAAACTGTTTTTT	CASSLRTVNEKLFF
few	TRBV3-1	TRBD2	18	TRBJ2-1	TGTGCCAGCAGCCAGTGGGGACTAGCGGGCAGCTCCTACAATGAGCAGTTCTTC	CASSQWGLAGSSYNEQFF
many	TRBV6-1	-	12	TRBJ2-3	TGTGCCAGCAGTGCCCAAGGAGATACGCAGTATTTT	CASSAQGDTQYF
-	TRBV19	TRBD1	15	TRBJ1-1	TGTGCCAGTGGGACAGGGGGCTATCGGGTCGCTGAAGCTTTCTTT	CASGTGGYRVAEAFF
many	TRBV12-3/TRBV12-4	-	15	TRBJ1-3	TGTGCCAGCAGTTTTCGAACAGGCTCTGGAAACACCATATATTTT	CASSFRTGSGNTIYF
-	TRBV24-1	-	11	TRBJ2-3	TGTGCCACCAGTGTCACAGATACGCAGTATTTT	CATSVTDTQYF
-	TRBV27	-	14	TRBJ2-2	TGTGCCAGCAGTCCCCCGGTTGGTGCCGGGGAGCTGTTTTTT	CASSPPVGAGELFF
many	TRBV7-2	-	14	TRBJ2-7	TGTGCCAGCAGCTTAATGTGGGAAACCTACGAGCAGTACTTC	CASSLMWETYEQYF
-	TRBV4-1	-	15	TRBJ2-3	TGCGCCAGCAGCCAAGGTGTCTTAGAAACAGATACGCAGTATTTT	CASSQGVLETDTQYF
-	TRBV28	-	13	TRBJ2-7	TGTGCCAGCAGTTATTGGGGGAACGACGAGCAGTACTTC	CASSYWGNDEQYF
many	TRBV6-1	TRBD1	15	TRBJ1-2	TGTGCCAGCAGTGAATGGGGAGGGGGCGTTAATGGCTACACCTTC	CASSEWGGGVNGYTF